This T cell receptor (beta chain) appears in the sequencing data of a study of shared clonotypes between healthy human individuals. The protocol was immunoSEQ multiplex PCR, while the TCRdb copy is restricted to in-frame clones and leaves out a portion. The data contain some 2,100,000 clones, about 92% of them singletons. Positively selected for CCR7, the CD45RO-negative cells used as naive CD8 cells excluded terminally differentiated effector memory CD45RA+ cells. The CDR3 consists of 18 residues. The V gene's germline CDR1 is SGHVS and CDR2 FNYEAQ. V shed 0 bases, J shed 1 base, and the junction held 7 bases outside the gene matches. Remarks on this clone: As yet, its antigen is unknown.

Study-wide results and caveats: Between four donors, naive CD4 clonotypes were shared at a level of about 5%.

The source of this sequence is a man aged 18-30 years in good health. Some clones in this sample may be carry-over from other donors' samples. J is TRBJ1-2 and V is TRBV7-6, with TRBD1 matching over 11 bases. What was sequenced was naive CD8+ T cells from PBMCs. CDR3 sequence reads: CASSLAKGQGAFNYGYTF. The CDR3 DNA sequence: TGTGCCAGCAGCTTAGCCAAAGGACAGGGGGCCTTTAACTATGGCTACACCTTC.